These 16 T cell receptor beta chains were all obtained from the same sample, sequenced in a study of T cell repertoires in cytomegalovirus infection. TCRdb redid the calling of the reads with MiXCR, one entry per CDR3 protein. The table shows around 280,000 distinct CDR3 sequences, with roughly 15% occurring only once. Sequencing input: PBMCs. The source of these receptors is a human donor in good health (CMV status not recorded). Some clones in this sample may be carry-over from other donors' samples.

In its sample, this clonotype was seen many times. The chain has TRBV2 and TRBJ2-2; TRBD2 agrees at 9 bases. The V gene end was trimmed by 2 bases and the J gene end by 5 bases; junction bases not matched to a gene: 3. The length of the CDR3 is 15 residues. Germline lookup yields CDR1 SNHLY and CDR2 FYNNEI. CDR3 in amino acids: CASSEIAGVTGELFF. The CDR3 DNA reads as TGTGCCAGCAGTGAAATAGCGGGGGTAACCGGGGAGCTGTTTTTT.

CDR3 DNA: TGTGCCAGCACCCTTTGGGGGTTCGGTCAGCCCCAGCATTTT. It is translated as CASTLWGFGQPQHF. The V and J genes are TRBV28 and TRBJ1-5; maybe TRBD1 (5 bases). The V gene's germline CDR1 is MDHEN and CDR2 SYDVKM. The CDR3 totals 14 residues. Trimming stripped 7 bases from V and 6 bases from J, with 16 bases between. The complete variable domain, with remaining parts taken from reference TRBV28 and TRBJ1-5, reads DVKVTQSSRYLVKRTGEKVFLECVQDMDHENMFWYRQDPGLGLRLIYFSYDVKMKEKGDIPEGYSVSREKKERFSLILESASTNQTSMYLCASTLWGFGQPQHFGDGTRLSIL.

This clonotype was detected a few times. V gene TRBV7-2 combines with J gene TRBJ1-1; 7 positions agree with TRBD1. Germline CDR1 reads SGHTA; CDR2 reads FQGNSA. J was trimmed by 4 bases and V by 5 bases; bases with no gene match: 10. The CDR3 sequence is 15 residues long. CDR3 sequence reads: CASSLTRDRFTEAFF. The CDR3 bases are TGTGCCAGCAGCCTCACCCGGGACAGATTCACTGAAGCTTTCTTT.

The chain is built from TRBV13 and TRBJ2-1; TRBD2 is a possible D gene (7 bases). V lost 3 bases and J 2 bases, leaving 11 bases between the germline ends. The germline V gene encodes CDR1 PRHDT and CDR2 FYEKMQ (reference sequence). The CDR3 consists of 15 residues. CDR3 nucleotide sequence: TGTGCCAGCAGCTTCAGGGGAGGGGCCTACAATGAGCAGTTCTTC. Amino acids: CASSFRGGAYNEQFF.

The chain employs TRBV29-1 and TRBJ1-4, with D perhaps TRBD1 (6 bases). The CDR3 has 18 amino acids. Trimming shortened V by 6 bases and J by 3 bases, and 26 bases separated the two germline ends. Germline V lookup: CDR1 SQVTM, CDR2 ANQGSEA. CDR3 amino acids: CSVGTTKGGQEANEKLFF. The CDR3 coding sequence is TGCAGCGTGGGAACTACCAAGGGGGGGCAAGAGGCTAATGAAAAACTGTTTTTT.

V usage is TRBV19 and J usage is TRBJ1-5, with D perhaps matching TRBD1 (6 bases). There are 17 residues in the CDR3. The germline V gene encodes CDR1 LNHDA and CDR2 SQIVND (reference sequence). Trimming removed 3 bases from V and 0 bases from J, with 15 bases in between. CDR3 coding DNA: TGTGCCAGTAGTATCCTACAATCAGGGGTTAGCAATCAGCCCCAGCATTTT. Its translation is CASSILQSGVSNQPQHF.

This rearrangement joins TRBV28 to TRBJ2-4; 8 nucleotides line up with TRBD1. CDR3 length equals 13 residues. Germline V gene sequence: CDR1 MDHEN, CDR2 SYDVKM. V gave up 5 bases and J gave up 10 bases; unmatched junction bases: 7. The DNA for the CDR3 is TGTGCCAGCAGTCCCGGGACAGGCACTATTCAGTACTTC. Protein sequence: CASSPGTGTIQYF.

There are many counts of this clonotype. J is TRBJ2-5 and V is TRBV7-2, with 8 nucleotides matching TRBD2. V dropped 1 base and J dropped 4; count of bases not matched to a gene: 2. This CDR3 has 14 amino acids. CDR1 and CDR2 (germline): SGHTA, FQGNSA. The CDR3 DNA reads TGTGCCAGCAGCTTAGGAAGCGGGAGAGAGACCCAGTACTTC. The encoded protein is CASSLGSGRETQYF.

This chain connects TRBV28 to TRBJ2-5, with D possibly being TRBD1 (6 bases). CDR1 and CDR2 from the germline V gene are MDHEN and SYDVKM. The CDR3 loop spans 12 amino acids. V was clipped by 8 bases and J by 2 bases, with 9 bases between them. The CDR3 is CASWTEQETQYF. In nucleotides, the CDR3 is TGTGCCAGCTGGACAGAGCAAGAGACCCAGTACTTC.

This clonotype appeared many times. The chain uses TRBV6-2 or TRBV6-3 and TRBJ2-7, with TRBD2 identical over 12 bases. The length of the CDR3 is 14 residues. The V and J ends lost 6 bases and 2 bases, in that order; junction bases with no gene match: 2. The germline CDR1 and CDR2 sequences are MNHEY and SVGEGT. CDR3 in DNA: TGTGCCAGCAGGACTAGCGGGGGCCCCTACGAGCAGTACTTC. Amino acid sequence: CASRTSGGPYEQYF.

The chain joins TRBV7-3 to TRBJ2-7; the D call may be TRBD1 or TRBD2 (5 bases each). CDR1 SGHTA and CDR2 FQGTGA come from the germline V gene. There are 16 residues in the CDR3. V was shortened by 7 bases and J by 5 bases, with 24 bases between the two germline ends. CDR3 bases: TGTGCCAGCATTCTCGGGGTCTCGTCCGCAGGGCACGAGCAGTACTTC. It yields the protein CASILGVSSAGHEQYF. Looking up the rest from reference TRBV7-3 and TRBJ2-7 gives the full variable domain: GAGVSQTPSNKVTEKGKYVELRCDPISGHTALYWYRQSLGQGPEFLIYFQGTGAADDSGLPNDRFFAVRPEGSVSTLKIQRTERGDSAVYLCASILGVSSAGHEQYFGPGTRLTVT.

Many counts were recorded for this clonotype. CDR3 nucleotides: TGTGCCAGCAGCTTAGCGGGGGCCTCTGGGCCCTACGAGCAGTACTTC. Protein sequence: CASSLAGASGPYEQYF. The V gene is TRBV7-2, the J gene TRBJ2-7; D is possibly TRBD1 (6 bases). From germline, CDR1 is SGHTA and CDR2 FQGNSA. Trimming shortened V by 0 bases and J by 2 bases, and 14 bases separated the two germline ends. This CDR3 has 16 residues.

The CDR3 loop reads CATSAPGPYNEQFF. Here the CDR3 DNA reads TGTGCCACCAGCGCACCCGGACCCTACAATGAGCAGTTCTTC. The chain uses TRBV24-1 and TRBJ2-1; unclear D gene. The germline CDR1 and CDR2 sequences are KGHDR and SFDVKD. The V end was cut by 7 bases, the J end by 2 bases, with 11 bases between. The CDR3 sequence is 14 residues long.

This clonotype came up many times. As DNA, the CDR3 is TGTGCCAGCAGTGAAGCGGCAGGGAGCTCCTACGAGCAGTACTTC. This encodes CASSEAAGSSYEQYF. The chain uses TRBV6-1 and TRBJ2-7; D may correspond to TRBD1 or TRBD2 (5 bases each). Trimming cost V 0 bases and J 0 bases, with 9 bases left between them. Germline values: CDR1 MNHNS, CDR2 SASEGT. The CDR3 covers 15 residues.

This clonotype has at least ten counts. This chain links TRBV7-2 with TRBJ1-1; possible D gene TRBD1, 5 bases. Trimming removed 5 bases at V and 0 bases at J, with 13 bases between. The CDR3 has 15 amino acids. Germline CDR1 is SGHTA and CDR2 is FQGNSA. CDR3 residues: CASSLSGAVNTEAFF. CDR3 DNA sequence: TGTGCCAGCAGCCTAAGCGGGGCTGTGAACACTGAAGCTTTCTTT.

This clonotype was observed a handful of times. The V call is TRBV5-1, the J call TRBJ1-6; D is ambiguous. CDR1 is SGHRS, CDR2 YFSETQ, per germline. This CDR3 comprises 14 residues. The V gene lost 0 bases and the J gene lost 5 bases, with 6 bases spanning the gap. CDR3 nucleotide sequence: TGCGCCAGCAGCTTGGTAGAGGATAATTCACCCCTCCACTTT. Its protein is CASSLVEDNSPLHF.